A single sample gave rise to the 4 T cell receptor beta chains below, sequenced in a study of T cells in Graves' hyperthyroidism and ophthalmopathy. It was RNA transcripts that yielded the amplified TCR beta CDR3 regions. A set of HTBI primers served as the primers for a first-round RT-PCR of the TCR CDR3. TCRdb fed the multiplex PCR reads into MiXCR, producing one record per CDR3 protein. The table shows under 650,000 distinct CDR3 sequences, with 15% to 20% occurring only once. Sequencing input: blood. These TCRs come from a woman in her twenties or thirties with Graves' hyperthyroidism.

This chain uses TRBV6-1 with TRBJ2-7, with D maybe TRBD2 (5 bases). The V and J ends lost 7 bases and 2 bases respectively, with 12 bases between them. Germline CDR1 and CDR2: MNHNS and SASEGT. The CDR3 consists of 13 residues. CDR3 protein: CASIGGPPYEQYF. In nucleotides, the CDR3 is TGTGCCAGCATTGGCGGGCCCCCCTACGAGCAGTACTTC.

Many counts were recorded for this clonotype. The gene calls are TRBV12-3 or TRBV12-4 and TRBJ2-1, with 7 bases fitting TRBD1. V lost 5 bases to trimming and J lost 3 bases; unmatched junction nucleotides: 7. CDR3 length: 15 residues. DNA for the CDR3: TGTGCCAGCAGTCTGACAGGGATGGTCTACAATGAGCAGTTCTTC. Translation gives CASSLTGMVYNEQFF.

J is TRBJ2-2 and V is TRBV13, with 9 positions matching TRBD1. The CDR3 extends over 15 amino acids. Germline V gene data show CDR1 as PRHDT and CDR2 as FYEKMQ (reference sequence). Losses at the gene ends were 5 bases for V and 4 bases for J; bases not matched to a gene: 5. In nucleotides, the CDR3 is TGTGCCAGCAGCGTTCGGACAGGGGCCACCGGGGAGCTGTTTTTT. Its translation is CASSVRTGATGELFF.

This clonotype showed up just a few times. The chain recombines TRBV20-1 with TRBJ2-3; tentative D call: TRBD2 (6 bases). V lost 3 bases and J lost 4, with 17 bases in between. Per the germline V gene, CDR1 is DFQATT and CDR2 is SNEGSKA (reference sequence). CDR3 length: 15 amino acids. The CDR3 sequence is CSASGRPTRADTQYF. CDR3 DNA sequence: TGCAGTGCTAGCGGGAGACCGACACGCGCAGATACGCAGTATTTT.